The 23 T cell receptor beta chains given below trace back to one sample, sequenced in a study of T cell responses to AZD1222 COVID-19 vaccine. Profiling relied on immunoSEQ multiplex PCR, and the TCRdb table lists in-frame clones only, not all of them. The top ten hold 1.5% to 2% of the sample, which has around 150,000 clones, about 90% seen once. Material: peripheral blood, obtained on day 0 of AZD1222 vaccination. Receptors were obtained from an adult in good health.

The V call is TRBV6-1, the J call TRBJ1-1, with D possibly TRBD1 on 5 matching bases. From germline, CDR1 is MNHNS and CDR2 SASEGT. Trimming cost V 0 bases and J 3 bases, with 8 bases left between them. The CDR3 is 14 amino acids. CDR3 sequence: CASSEAGADTEAFF. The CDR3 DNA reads TGTGCCAGCAGTGAAGCAGGGGCCGACACTGAAGCTTTCTTT.

The CDR3, as DNA: TGTGCCAGCAGTTACAGGGTCCGGGACAGCGATGCCCTTTCACCCCTCCACTTT. Translation gives CASSYRVRDSDALSPLHF. The V gene is TRBV6-7, the J gene TRBJ1-6; 7 bases fit TRBD1. Being an ORF, TRBV6-7 has a function that is uncertain. The CDR3 loop spans 18 amino acids. The V and J ends lost 2 bases and 9 bases, in that order; junction bases with no gene match: 16.

CDR3 loop: CASSLGDFTYNEQFF. The CDR3 region has the DNA TGCGCCAGCAGCTTGGGTGACTTTACCTACAATGAGCAGTTCTTC. V gene TRBV5-1 combines with J gene TRBJ2-1; no clear D gene. This CDR3 is 15 amino acids long. The V gene lost 0 bases and the J gene lost 2 bases, with 9 bases spanning the gap. The germline V gene encodes CDR1 SGHRS and CDR2 YFSETQ.

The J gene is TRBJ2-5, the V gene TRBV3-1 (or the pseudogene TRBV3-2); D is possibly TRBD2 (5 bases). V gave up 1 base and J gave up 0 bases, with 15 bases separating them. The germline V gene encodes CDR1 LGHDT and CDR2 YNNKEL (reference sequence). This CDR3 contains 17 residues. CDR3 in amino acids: CASSQVKGWRYQETQYF. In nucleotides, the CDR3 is TGTGCCAGCAGCCAAGTCAAGGGTTGGAGGTACCAAGAGACCCAGTACTTC.

The CDR3 DNA reads TGTGCCGTAGGACAGAACACTGAAGCTTTCTTT. Protein: CAVGQNTEAFF. The chain uses TRBV15 and TRBJ1-1, with D perhaps TRBD1 (5 bases). There are 11 residues in the CDR3. Germline lookup yields CDR1 LNHNV and CDR2 YYDKDF (reference sequence). V was pared by 11 bases and J by 1 base, with 8 bases between.

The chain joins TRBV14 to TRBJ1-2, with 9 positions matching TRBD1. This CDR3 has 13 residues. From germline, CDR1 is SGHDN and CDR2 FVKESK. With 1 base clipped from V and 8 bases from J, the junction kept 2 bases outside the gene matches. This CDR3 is CASSQVGTGGYTF. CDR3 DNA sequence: TGTGCCAGCAGCCAAGTTGGGACAGGGGGCTACACCTTC.

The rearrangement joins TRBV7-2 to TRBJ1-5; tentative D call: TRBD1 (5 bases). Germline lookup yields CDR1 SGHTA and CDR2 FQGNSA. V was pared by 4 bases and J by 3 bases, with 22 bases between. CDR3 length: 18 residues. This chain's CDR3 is CASSSTGRSGHFNQPQHF. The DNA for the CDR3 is TGTGCCAGCAGCTCCACCGGAAGGTCAGGGCATTTCAATCAGCCCCAGCATTTT. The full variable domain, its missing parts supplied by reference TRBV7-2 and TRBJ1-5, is GAGVSQSPSNKVTEKGKDVELRCDPISGHTALYWYRQSLGQGLEFLIYFQGNSAPDKSGLPSDRFSAERTGGSVSTLTIQRTQQEDSAVYLCASSSTGRSGHFNQPQHFGDGTRLSIL.

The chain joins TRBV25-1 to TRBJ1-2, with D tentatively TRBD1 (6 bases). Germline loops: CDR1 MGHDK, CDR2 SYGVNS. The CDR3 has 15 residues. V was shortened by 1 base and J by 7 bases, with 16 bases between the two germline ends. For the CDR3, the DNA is TGTGCCAGCAGTGAATTAACCAGGGGAAGTAGTGGCTACACCTTC. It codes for CASSELTRGSSGYTF.

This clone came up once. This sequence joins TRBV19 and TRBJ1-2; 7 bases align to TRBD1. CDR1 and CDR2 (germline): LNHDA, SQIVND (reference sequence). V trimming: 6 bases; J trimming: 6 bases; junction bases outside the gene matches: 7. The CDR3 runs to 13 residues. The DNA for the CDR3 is TGTGCCAGTAGGAAGACAGGGTTCGATGGCTACACCTTC. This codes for CASRKTGFDGYTF.

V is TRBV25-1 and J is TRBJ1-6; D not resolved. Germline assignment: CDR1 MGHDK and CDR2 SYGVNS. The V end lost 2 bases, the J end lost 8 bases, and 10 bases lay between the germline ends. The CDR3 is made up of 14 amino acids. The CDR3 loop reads CASSETIGHSPLHF. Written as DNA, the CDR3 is TGTGCCAGCAGTGAAACAATAGGGCATTCACCCCTCCACTTT.

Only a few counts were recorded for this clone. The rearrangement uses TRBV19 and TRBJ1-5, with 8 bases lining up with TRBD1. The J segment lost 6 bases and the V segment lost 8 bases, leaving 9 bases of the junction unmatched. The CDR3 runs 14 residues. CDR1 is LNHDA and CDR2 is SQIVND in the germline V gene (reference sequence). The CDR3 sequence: CASEPGQEAQPQHF. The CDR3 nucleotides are TGTGCCAGTGAGCCGGGACAGGAGGCTCAGCCCCAGCATTTT.

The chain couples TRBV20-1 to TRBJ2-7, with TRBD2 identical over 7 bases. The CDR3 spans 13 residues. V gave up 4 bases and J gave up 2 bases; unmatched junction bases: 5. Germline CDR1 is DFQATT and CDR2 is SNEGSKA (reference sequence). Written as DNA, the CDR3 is TGCAGTGCTAATGACGGGAGGACCTACGAGCAGTACTTC. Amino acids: CSANDGRTYEQYF.

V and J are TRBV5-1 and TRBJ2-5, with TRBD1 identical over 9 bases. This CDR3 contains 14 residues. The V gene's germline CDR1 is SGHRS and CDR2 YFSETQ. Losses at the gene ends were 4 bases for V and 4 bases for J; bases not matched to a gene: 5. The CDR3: CASSLSDRGETQYF. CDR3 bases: TGCGCCAGCAGCCTCTCGGACAGGGGAGAGACCCAGTACTTC.

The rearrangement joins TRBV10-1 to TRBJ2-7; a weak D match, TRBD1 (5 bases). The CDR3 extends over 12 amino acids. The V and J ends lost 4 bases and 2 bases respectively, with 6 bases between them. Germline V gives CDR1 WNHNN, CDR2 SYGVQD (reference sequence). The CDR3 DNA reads TGCGCCAGCAGTGCAGGGACCTACGAGCAGTACTTC. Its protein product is CASSAGTYEQYF.

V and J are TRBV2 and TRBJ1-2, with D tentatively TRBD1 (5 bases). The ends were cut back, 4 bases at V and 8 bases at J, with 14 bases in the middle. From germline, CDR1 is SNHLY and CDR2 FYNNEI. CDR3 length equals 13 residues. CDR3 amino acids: CASSVGGAGGYTF. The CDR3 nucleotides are TGTGCCAGCAGTGTTGGTGGGGCGGGAGGCTACACCTTC.

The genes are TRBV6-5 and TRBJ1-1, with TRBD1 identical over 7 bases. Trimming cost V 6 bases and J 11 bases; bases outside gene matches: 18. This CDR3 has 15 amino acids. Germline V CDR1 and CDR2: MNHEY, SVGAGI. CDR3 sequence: CASSYTKGTAKGAFF. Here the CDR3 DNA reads TGTGCCAGCAGCTACACGAAGGGGACAGCGAAGGGGGCTTTCTTT.

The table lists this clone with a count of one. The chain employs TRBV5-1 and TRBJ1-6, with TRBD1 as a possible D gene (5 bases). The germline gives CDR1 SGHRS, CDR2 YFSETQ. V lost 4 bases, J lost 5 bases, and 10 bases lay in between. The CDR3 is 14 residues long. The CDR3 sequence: CASSSRGDNSPLHF. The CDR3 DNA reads TGCGCCAGCAGCAGTAGAGGGGATAATTCACCCCTCCACTTT.

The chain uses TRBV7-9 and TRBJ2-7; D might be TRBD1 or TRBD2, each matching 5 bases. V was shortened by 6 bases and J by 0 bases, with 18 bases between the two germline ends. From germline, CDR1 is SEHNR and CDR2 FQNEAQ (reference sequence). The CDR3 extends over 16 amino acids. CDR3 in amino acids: CASSSALTDYSYEQYF. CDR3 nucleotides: TGTGCCAGCAGTTCTGCATTGACAGACTACTCCTACGAGCAGTACTTC.

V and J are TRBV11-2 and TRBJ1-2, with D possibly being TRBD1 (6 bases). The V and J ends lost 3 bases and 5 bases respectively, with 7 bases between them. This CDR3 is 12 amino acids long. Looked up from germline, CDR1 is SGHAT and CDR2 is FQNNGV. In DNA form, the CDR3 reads TGTGCCAGCAGCTTGGACAGTTATGGCTACACCTTC. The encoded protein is CASSLDSYGYTF.

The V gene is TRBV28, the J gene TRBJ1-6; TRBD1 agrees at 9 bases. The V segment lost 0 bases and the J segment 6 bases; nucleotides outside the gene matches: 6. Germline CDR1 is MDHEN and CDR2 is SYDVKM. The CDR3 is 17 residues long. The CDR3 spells CASSLWSGTGLNSPLHF. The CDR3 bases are TGTGCCAGCAGTTTATGGAGCGGGACAGGGCTTAATTCACCCCTCCACTTT.

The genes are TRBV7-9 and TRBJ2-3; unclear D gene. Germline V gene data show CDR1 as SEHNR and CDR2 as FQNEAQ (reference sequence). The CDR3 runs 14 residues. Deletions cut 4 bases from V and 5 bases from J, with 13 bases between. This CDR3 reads CASSSLLGEDTQYF. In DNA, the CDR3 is TGTGCCAGCAGCTCCCTACTTGGTGAAGATACGCAGTATTTT.

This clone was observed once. The CDR3 bases are TGTGCCAGCAGCCAACGCCCCATCGGCAATCAGCCCCAGCATTTT. This sequence encodes CASSQRPIGNQPQHF. J is TRBJ1-5 and V is TRBV6-5; D is unresolved. The CDR3 is 15 amino acids. V was trimmed by 6 bases and J by 2 bases, leaving 14 bases between them. The V gene's germline CDR1 is MNHEY and CDR2 SVGAGI.

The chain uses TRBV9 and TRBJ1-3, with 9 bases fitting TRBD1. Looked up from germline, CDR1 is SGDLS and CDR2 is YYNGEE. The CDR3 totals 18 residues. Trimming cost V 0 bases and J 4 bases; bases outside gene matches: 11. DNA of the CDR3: TGTGCCAGCAGCGTAGACAGGGGGCGCCGCTTGGGGGGAAACACCATATATTTT. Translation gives CASSVDRGRRLGGNTIYF.